The T cell receptor (beta chain) under discussion was sequenced for a study of cytomegalovirus exposure and HLA in healthy donors. Primers for the PCR totalled 60 Vbeta and 13 Jbeta. Method: immunoSEQ multiplex PCR; TCRdb's copy keeps in-frame clones and lacks some. Of around 230,000 clones in the sample, about 88% were seen once. The germline V gene encodes CDR1 MNHEY and CDR2 SVGAGI. The CDR3 is 13 residues long. Trimming took off 7 bases at V and 5 bases at J, with 12 bases between the two ends. To note about this clone: The antigen remains undetermined.

Study-level results: Among the CMV-associated chains, three were confirmed in vitro as specific for CMV antigens.

The V gene is TRBV6-5, the J gene TRBJ1-3; D perhaps matches TRBD1 (5 bases). The sequencing input was PBMCs. The source of this sequence is a girl between 2 and 10 years old in good health and CMV-seronegative. CDR3 DNA sequence: TGTGCCAGCAAAAATGGGGGGAGAAACACCATATATTTT. Its protein product is CASKNGGRNTIYF.